The T cell receptor (beta chain) described here comes from a study of cytomegalovirus exposure and HLA in healthy donors. The PCR contained 60 Vbeta and 13 Jbeta primers. Sequenced by immunoSEQ multiplex PCR; TCRdb stores in-frame clones only, minus some. The sample has 200,000 or so clones; over 60% are singletons. Per germline, CDR1 SEHNR and CDR2 FQNEAQ (reference sequence). V lost 1 base and J lost 5, with 9 bases in between. The CDR3 totals 13 residues. Material for sequencing was PBMCs. The rearrangement links TRBV7-9 to TRBJ2-7; D remains unclear. This TCR was recovered from a man aged 18 to 35 in good health and CMV-seronegative. Here the CDR3 DNA reads TGTGCCAGCAGCTTAGGAGGCAAGCACGAGCAGTACTTC. Amino acid sequence: CASSLGGKHEQYF. Based on the CDR3 plus reference TRBV7-9 and TRBJ2-7, the full variable domain is DTGVSQNPRHKITKRGQNVTFRCDPISEHNRLYWYRQTLGQGPEFLTYFQNEAQLEKSRLLSDRFSAERPKGSFSTLEIQRTEQGDSAMYLCASSLGGKHEQYFGPGTRLTVT.